This T cell receptor (beta chain) was recorded in a study of shared clonotypes between healthy human individuals. Whole-study context: Aged between 18 and 49, the donors were a couple of women and a few men.

Germline V gives CDR1 MDHEN, CDR2 SYDVKM. With 4 bases clipped from V and 8 bases from J, the junction kept 9 bases outside the gene matches. CDR3 length: 15 residues. Whole-study results and caveats: An expected dependence of interdonor clonotype sharing on sequencing depth was noted.

Division of CD4+ cells produced a CD45RA+ naive subset and a CD45RA-negative memory subset. A deep-level run was used for the assay. Generated by immunoSEQ multiplex PCR, the TCRdb table keeps only in-frame clones and is missing some. The table shows about a million clones, with about 75% occurring only once. This clone was recorded at least ten times. As yet, its antigen is unknown. The chain has TRBV28 and TRBJ1-4, with TRBD1 identical over 8 bases. Sequenced: memory CD4+ T cells sorted from blood. Subset specified: CD45RA-negative fraction. This TCR was recovered from a man aged 18 to 35 in good health. The CDR3 DNA sequence: TGTGCCAGCAGTTCCCCGGCAGGGGGCGGAGAAAAACTGTTTTTT. Protein sequence: CASSSPAGGGEKLFF.